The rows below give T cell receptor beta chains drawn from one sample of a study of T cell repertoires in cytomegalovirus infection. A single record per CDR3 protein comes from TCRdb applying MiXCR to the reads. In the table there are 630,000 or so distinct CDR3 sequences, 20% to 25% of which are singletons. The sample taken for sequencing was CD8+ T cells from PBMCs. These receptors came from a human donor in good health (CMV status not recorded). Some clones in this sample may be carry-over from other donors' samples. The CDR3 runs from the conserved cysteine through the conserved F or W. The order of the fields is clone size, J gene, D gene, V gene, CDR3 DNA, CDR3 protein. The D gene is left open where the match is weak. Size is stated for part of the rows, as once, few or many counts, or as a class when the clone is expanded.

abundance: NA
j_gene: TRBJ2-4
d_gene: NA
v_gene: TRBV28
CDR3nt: TGTGCCAGCAGTTTCGCCGGGGGCATTCAGTACTTC
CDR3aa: CASSFAGGIQYF

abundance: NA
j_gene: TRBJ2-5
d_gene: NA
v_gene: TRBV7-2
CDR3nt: TGTGCCAGCAGCTTAATCCCGGGGGGCCAGGAGACCCAGTACTTC
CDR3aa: CASSLIPGGQETQYF

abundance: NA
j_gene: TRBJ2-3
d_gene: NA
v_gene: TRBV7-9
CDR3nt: TGTGCCAGCAGCCCACCCGGGGGATCTCAAGATACGCAGTATTTT
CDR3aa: CASSPPGGSQDTQYF

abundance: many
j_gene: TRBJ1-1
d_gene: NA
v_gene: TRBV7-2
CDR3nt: TGTGCCCCCAGGGACGGGCCGAACACTGAAGCTTTCTTT
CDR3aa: CAPRDGPNTEAFF

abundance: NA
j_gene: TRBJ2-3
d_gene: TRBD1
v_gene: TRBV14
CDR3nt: TGTGCCAGCTCCGACAGGGTGGGTGCAACAACAGATACGCAGTATTTT
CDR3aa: CASSDRVGATTDTQYF

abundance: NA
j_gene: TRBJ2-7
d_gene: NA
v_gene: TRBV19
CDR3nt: TGTGCCAGTAGTATCAGCGGCAGACCCTCCTACGAGCAGTACTTC
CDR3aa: CASSISGRPSYEQYF

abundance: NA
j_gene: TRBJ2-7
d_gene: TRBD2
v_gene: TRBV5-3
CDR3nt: TGTGCCAGCAGCTCTAGAACTAGCGCCTACGAGCAGTACTTC
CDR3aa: CASSSRTSAYEQYF

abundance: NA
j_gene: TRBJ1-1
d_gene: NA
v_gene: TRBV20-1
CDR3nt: TGCAGTGCTAGAGAAAGGGGGTGGATTGAAGCTTTCTTT
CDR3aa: CSARERGWIEAFF

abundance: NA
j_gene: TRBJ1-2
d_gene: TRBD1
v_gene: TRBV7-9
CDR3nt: TGTGCCAGCAGCCCTGGGACAGGGATCTATGGCTACGCCTTC
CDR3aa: CASSPGTGIYGYAF

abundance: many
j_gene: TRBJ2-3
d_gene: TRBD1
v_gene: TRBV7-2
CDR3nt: TGTGCCAGCAGCTTTAGGGGGCGCATCACAGATACGCAGTATTTT
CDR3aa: CASSFRGRITDTQYF

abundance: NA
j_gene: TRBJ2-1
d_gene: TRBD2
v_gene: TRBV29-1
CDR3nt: TGCAGCGTTGAGGGAATTCTAGCGGGGGGGCTCAATGAGCAGTTCTTC
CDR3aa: CSVEGILAGGLNEQFF

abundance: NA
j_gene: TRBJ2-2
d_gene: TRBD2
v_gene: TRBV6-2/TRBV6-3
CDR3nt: TGTGCCAGCAGTTACCAACTAGCGGGGGTTAACACCGGGGAGCTGTTTTTT
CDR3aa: CASSYQLAGVNTGELFF

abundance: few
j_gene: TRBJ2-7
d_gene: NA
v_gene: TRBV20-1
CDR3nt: TGCAGTGCTAGAGGGGGCGGCTACGAGCAGTACTTC
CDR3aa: CSARGGGYEQYF

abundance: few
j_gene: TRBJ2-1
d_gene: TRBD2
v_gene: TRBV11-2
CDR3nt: TGTGCCAGCACGGGACTAGCGGGGGGATTTAACTACAATGAGCAGTTCTTC
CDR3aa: CASTGLAGGFNYNEQFF

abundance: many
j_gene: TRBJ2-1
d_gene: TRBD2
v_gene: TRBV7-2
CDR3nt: TGTGCCAGCAGCTCTGGGACTAGCGGGGGTCCCAATGAGCAGTTCTTC
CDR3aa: CASSSGTSGGPNEQFF

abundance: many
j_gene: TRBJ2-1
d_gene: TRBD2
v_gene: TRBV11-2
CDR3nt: TGTGCCAGCAGCCCTCACAAAGGGCTAGCGGGGGAATACAATGAGCAGTTCTTC
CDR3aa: CASSPHKGLAGEYNEQFF

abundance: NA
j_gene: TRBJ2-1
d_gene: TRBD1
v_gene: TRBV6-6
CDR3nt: TGTGCCAGCAATTCCGGGACAGGCCCTTACAATGAGCAGTTCTTC
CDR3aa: CASNSGTGPYNEQFF

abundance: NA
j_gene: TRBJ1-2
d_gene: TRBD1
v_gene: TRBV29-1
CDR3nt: TGCAGCGCGGGGACAGACTATGGCTACACCTTC
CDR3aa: CSAGTDYGYTF

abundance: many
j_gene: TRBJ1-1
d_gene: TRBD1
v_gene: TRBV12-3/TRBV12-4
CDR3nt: TGTGCCAGCAGCCGACCTACAGGGGTTAATGAAGCTTTCTTT
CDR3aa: CASSRPTGVNEAFF

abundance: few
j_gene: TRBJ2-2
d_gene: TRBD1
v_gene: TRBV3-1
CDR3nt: TGTGCCAGCAGCCAAGAAGGGACAGATTGGAACACCGGGGAGCTGTTTTTT
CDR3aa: CASSQEGTDWNTGELFF

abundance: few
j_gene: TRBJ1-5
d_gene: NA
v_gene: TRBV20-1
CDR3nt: TGCAGTGCTAGTGTCCCCTTCGACAGCCTCAATCAGCCCCAGCATTTT
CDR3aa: CSASVPFDSLNQPQHF

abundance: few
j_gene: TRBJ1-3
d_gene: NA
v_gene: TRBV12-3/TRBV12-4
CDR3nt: TGTGCCAGCAGTCCAGCAGGGTTTGGAAACACCATATATTTT
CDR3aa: CASSPAGFGNTIYF

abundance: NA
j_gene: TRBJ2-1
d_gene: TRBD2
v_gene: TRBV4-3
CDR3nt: TGCGCCAGCAGCCACCTCGGACTAGCGGGGGGATACAATGAGCAGTTCTTC
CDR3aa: CASSHLGLAGGYNEQFF

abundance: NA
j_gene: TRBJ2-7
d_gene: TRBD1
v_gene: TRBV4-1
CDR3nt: TGCGCCAGCAGCCAAGGACAGGGTTTCAACGAGCAGTACTTC
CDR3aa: CASSQGQGFNEQYF

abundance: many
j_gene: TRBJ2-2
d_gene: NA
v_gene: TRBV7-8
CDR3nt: TGTGCCAGCCGCCTAGTTGGGGCCACCGGGGAGCTGTTTTTT
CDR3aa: CASRLVGATGELFF

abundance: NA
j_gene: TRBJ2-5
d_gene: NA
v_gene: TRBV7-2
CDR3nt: TGTGCCAGCAGCATAGAAAATTCCTTCCAAGAGACCCAGTACTTC
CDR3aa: CASSIENSFQETQYF

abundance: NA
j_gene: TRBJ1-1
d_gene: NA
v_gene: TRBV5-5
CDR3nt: TGTGCCAGCAGCTTGGCGGCTGGGGGCAACACTGAAGCTTTCTTT
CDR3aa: CASSLAAGGNTEAFF

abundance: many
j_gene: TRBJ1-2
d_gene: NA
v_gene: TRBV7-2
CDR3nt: TGTGCCAGCAGCTTGGCAGGCTATGGCTACACCTTC
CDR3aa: CASSLAGYGYTF

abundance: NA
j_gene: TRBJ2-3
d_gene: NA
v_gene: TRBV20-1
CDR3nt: TGCAGTGCCAAGGGGGACCCTCCCACAGATACGCAGTATTTT
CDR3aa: CSAKGDPPTDTQYF

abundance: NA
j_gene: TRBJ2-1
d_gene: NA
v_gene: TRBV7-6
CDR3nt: TGTGCCAGCAGCCCAAGGTGGGGGGAGGTAAACAATGAGCAGTTCTTC
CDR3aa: CASSPRWGEVNNEQFF

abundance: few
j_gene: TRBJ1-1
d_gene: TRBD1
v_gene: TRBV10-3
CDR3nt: TGTGCCATCAGTGAGGCGATGGGACAGGCGAACACTGAAGCTTTCTTT
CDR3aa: CAISEAMGQANTEAFF

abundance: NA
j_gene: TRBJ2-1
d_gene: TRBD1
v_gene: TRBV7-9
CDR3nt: TGTGCCAGCAGCCCGGACAGGCTCCCCAATGAGCAGTTCTTC
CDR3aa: CASSPDRLPNEQFF

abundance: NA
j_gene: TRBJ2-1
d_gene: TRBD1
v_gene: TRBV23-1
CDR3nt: TGCGCCAGCAGTCGAACAATATGGGGACAGGGTAAAAACCAGGACCATGAGCAGTTCTTC
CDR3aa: CASSRTIWGQGKNQDHEQFF

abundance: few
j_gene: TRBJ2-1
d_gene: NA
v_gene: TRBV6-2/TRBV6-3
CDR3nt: TGTGCCAGCAGTTACTTAGCGGCCAATGAGCAGTTCTTC
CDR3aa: CASSYLAANEQFF

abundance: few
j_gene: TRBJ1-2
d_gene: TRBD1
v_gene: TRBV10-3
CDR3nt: TGTGCCATCATGGGAGAACAGGGGAACTATGGCTACACCTTC
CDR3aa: CAIMGEQGNYGYTF

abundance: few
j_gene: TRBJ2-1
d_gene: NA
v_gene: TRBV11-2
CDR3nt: TGTGCCAGCAGCTCCGCGGGGGAGCAGTTCTTC
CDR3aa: CASSSAGEQFF

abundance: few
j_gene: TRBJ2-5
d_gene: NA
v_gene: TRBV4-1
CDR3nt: TGCGCCAGCAGCCAAGGGGGAGAGGGCGCGGAGACCCAGTACTTC
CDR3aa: CASSQGGEGAETQYF

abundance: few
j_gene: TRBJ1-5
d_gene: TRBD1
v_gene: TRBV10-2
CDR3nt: TGCGCCAGCAGTGAGACAGGGGGCTTTAGGCAGCCCCAGCATTTT
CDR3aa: CASSETGGFRQPQHF

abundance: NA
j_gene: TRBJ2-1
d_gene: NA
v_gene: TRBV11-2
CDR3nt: TGTGCCAGCAGCTTATTGACAAACTACAATGAGCAGTTCTTC
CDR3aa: CASSLLTNYNEQFF

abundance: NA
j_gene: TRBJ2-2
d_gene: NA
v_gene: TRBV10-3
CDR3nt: TGTGCCATCAGTGACCCCCGGGGGCAGAACACCGGGGAGCTGTTTTTT
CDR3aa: CAISDPRGQNTGELFF

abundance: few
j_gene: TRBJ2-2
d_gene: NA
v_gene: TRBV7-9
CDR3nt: TGTGCCAGCAGCTTATTTACAGGGAACACCGGGGAGCTGTTTTTT
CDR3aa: CASSLFTGNTGELFF

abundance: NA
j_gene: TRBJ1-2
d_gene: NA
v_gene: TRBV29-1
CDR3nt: TGCAGCGTTGATACAGGGACTCACTATGGCTACACCTTC
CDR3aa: CSVDTGTHYGYTF

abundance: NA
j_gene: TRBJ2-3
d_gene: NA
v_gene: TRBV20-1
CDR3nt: TGCAGTGCTAGGGACGATCGGGGCTATATGGATACGCAGTATTTT
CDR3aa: CSARDDRGYMDTQYF

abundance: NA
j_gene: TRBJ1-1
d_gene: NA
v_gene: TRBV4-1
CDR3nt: TGCGCCAGCAGCCACCGAGGGGTAGGGAACGACCGAGAAGCTTTCTTT
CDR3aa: CASSHRGVGNDREAFF

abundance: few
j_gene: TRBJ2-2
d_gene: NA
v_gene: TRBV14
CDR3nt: TGTGCCAGCAGCCAAGATAAGATATACAGGGAGGACACCGGGGAGCTGTTTTTT
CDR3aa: CASSQDKIYREDTGELFF

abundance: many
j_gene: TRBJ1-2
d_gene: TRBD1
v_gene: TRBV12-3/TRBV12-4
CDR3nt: TGTGCCAGCAGTTCTCCCGACAGGGCAGCTAACTATGGCTACACCTTC
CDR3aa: CASSSPDRAANYGYTF

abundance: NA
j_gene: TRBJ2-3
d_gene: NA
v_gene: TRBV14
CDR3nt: TGTGCCAGCAGCCAAATCAGGGGAGGCACAGATACGCAGTATTTT
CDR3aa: CASSQIRGGTDTQYF

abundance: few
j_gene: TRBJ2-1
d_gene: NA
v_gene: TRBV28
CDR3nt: TGTGCCAGCATCCCGACTGGCCAGCGGTATAACAATGAGCAGTTCTTC
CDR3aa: CASIPTGQRYNNEQFF

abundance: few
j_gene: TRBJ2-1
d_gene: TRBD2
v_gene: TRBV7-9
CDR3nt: TGTGCCAGCAGCCTGGGGACTAGGAAGGTTGAGGAGCAGTTCTTC
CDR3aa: CASSLGTRKVEEQFF

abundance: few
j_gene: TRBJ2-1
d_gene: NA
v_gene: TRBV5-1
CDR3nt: TGCGCCAGCAGCTGGACCCCGGCCGAGCCGGATGAGCAGTTCTTC
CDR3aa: CASSWTPAEPDEQFF

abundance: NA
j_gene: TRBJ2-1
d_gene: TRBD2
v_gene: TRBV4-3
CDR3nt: TGCGCCAGCAGCAAAGGGGCTAGCGGGCCCGCCAATGAGCAGTTCTTC
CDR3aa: CASSKGASGPANEQFF

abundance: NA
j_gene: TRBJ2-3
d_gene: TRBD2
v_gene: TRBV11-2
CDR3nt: TGTGCCAGCAGCTCGGGACTAGCGAGACCGACAGATACGCAGTATTTT
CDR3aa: CASSSGLARPTDTQYF

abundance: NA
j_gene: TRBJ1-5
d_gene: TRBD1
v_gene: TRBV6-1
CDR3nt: TGTGCCGGCAGTCCAAGACAGGGATTTCAGGACCAGCCCCAGCATTTT
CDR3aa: CAGSPRQGFQDQPQHF

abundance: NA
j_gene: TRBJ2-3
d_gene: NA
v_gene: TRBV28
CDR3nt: TGTGCCAGTCGCATCGGTCTTGCAGATACGCAGTATTTT
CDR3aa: CASRIGLADTQYF

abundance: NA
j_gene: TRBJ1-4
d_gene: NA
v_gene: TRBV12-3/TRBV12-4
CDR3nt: TGTGCTAGCAGTACTCCGGGACTGAGTAATGGAAAACTGTTTTTT
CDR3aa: CASSTPGLSNGKLFF

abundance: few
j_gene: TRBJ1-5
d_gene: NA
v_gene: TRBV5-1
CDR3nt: TGCGCCAGCAGCCTCCAGGACCCCCAGCATTTT
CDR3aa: CASSLQDPQHF

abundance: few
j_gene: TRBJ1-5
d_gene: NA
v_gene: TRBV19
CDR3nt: TGTGCCAGTAGGACAACAGGGTTCAGTCAGCCCCAGCATTTT
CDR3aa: CASRTTGFSQPQHF

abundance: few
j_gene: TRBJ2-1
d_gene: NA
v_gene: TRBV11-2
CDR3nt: TGTGCCAGCAGCCCAATGTTAGGGGTCAATGAGCAGTTCTTC
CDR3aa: CASSPMLGVNEQFF

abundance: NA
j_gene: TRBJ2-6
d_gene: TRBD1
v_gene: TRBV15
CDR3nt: TGTGCCACCAGACGGGACAGGGGCTCTGGGGCCAACGTCCTGACTTTC
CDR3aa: CATRRDRGSGANVLTF